Reported below is one T cell receptor (beta chain). This entry belongs to a study of OX40 agonist ivuxolimab in advanced cancers. Repertoires were generated with immunoSEQ multiplex PCR, while TCRdb's copy carries only in-frame clones and drops some. Among 71,000 or so clones, roughly 86% were seen once, and the ten largest hold around 0.8%. Sequenced material: CD4+ or CD8+ T cells sorted from blood, taken in a trial of the OX40 agonist ivuxolimab. The TCR was taken from an adult with an advanced solid tumor such as melanoma, head and neck, liver or kidney cancer.

The CDR3 bases are TGTGCCATCAGGCCCGGGACAGGGAACTACGAGCAGTACTTC. It yields the protein CAIRPGTGNYEQYF. This chain connects TRBV10-3 to TRBJ2-5, with 9 bases aligning to TRBD1. The assigned J gene may be wrong: the sequence end matches TRBJ2-7 better. This CDR3 is 14 amino acids long. The V gene's germline CDR1 is ENHRY and CDR2 SYGVKD.